The rows below give T cell receptor beta chains drawn from one sample of a study of cytomegalovirus exposure and HLA in healthy donors. Clones were sequenced by immunoSEQ multiplex PCR, and TCRdb holds only the in-frame ones, with some missing. This table holds approximately 53,000 clones, roughly 80% found once. The specimen sequenced was PBMCs. These receptors originate from a woman in her thirties or forties in good health and CMV-seropositive. Each CDR3 is given with its conserved first and last residue. D genes are given only for firm matches. Clone size is stated in some rows and not others, as once, few, many or a class when expanded.

TRBV29-1	12	.	TRBJ1-3	.	TGCAGCGTAATATTCTCTGGAAACACCATATATTTT	CSVIFSGNTIYF
TRBV5-4	15	.	TRBJ2-3	TRBD2	TGTGCCAGTTTCGTAGCGGGGTTCTCCACAGATACGCAGTATTTT	CASFVAGFSTDTQYF
TRBV29-1	10	.	TRBJ1-2	.	TGCAGCGTGGTCACAGGGGGCTACACCTTC	CSVVTGGYTF
TRBV6-1	14	.	TRBJ2-2	.	TGTGCCAGCACGGTCTCAGGCGTGACCGGGGAGCTGTTTTTT	CASTVSGVTGELFF
TRBV6-5	14	few	TRBJ1-2	TRBD1	TGTGCCAGCAGCAACGGACAGGGAGGAAGTGGCTACACCTTC	CASSNGQGGSGYTF
TRBV19	15	.	TRBJ1-5	TRBD1	TGTGCCAGTAGTTCTACCGGGACAGGAAGGCAGCCCCAGCATTTT	CASSSTGTGRQPQHF
TRBV11-3	14	.	TRBJ2-1	.	TGTGCCAGCAGCCTTACGAGGGGGAGCAATGAGCAGTTCTTC	CASSLTRGSNEQFF
TRBV23-1	17	few	TRBJ1-2	.	TGCGCCAGCAGTCAACCAGGGAAATATAGCCCGGGGAGGGGCTACACCTTC	CASSQPGKYSPGRGYTF
TRBV4-3	14	.	TRBJ1-2	.	TGCGCCAGCAGCCAAAATACAGTCACCTATGGCTACACCTTC	CASSQNTVTYGYTF
TRBV25-1	13	.	TRBJ2-1	.	TGTGCCAGCAGTGACCAATTCAACAATGAGCAGTTCTTC	CASSDQFNNEQFF
TRBV14	15	.	TRBJ2-1	TRBD2	TGTGCCAGCAGCCGAAGCGGGGGGGCGTACAATGAGCAGTTCTTC	CASSRSGGAYNEQFF
TRBV7-9	15	.	TRBJ2-1	TRBD1	TGTGCCAGCAGCCTACTGGGACAGCCATACAATGAGCAGTTCTTC	CASSLLGQPYNEQFF
TRBV5-6	11	.	TRBJ2-4	.	TGTGCCAGCAGCTTGGAGGGGATTCAGTACTTC	CASSLEGIQYF
TRBV27	14	.	TRBJ2-2	.	TGTGCCAGCAGTCCCAGACAAAACACCGGGGAGCTGTTTTTT	CASSPRQNTGELFF
TRBV29-1	13	.	TRBJ2-5	.	TGCAGCGTTGTGGTCTCAGGTTATGAGACCCAGTACTTC	CSVVVSGYETQYF
TRBV11-2	15	.	TRBJ1-3	TRBD1	TGTGCCAGCAGCTCTACGACAGGGGGAAGAAACACCATATATTTT	CASSSTTGGRNTIYF
TRBV20-1	11	once	TRBJ1-3	.	TGCAGTGCTAATCAGGGAAACACCATATATTTT	CSANQGNTIYF
TRBV9	13	.	TRBJ1-1	.	TGTGCCAGCAGCTTGCAACAGAACACTGAAGCTTTCTTT	CASSLQQNTEAFF
TRBV29-1	12	.	TRBJ1-2	.	TGCAGCGTTGTCTTGGGCAGCCATGGCTACACCTTC	CSVVLGSHGYTF
TRBV14	15	.	TRBJ1-4	.	TGTGCCAGCAGCCCAGACGGGGCAACTAATGAAAAACTGTTTTTT	CASSPDGATNEKLFF
TRBV5-6	17	.	TRBJ1-1	TRBD1	TGTGCCAGCAGCTCCTCGACAGGGCGGGGAGCGAACACTGAAGCTTTCTTT	CASSSSTGRGANTEAFF
TRBV10-1	13	.	TRBJ1-5	.	TGCGCCAGCAGTCAGGGGAGCAATCAGCCCCAGCATTTT	CASSQGSNQPQHF
TRBV19	15	.	TRBJ1-6	.	TGTGCCAGTAGTACTCTACAGAGTTATAATTCACCCCTCCACTTT	CASSTLQSYNSPLHF
TRBV28	14	.	TRBJ1-2	TRBD1	TGTGCCAGCAGAAAGCCGGGACAGCCCTATGGCTACACCTTC	CASRKPGQPYGYTF